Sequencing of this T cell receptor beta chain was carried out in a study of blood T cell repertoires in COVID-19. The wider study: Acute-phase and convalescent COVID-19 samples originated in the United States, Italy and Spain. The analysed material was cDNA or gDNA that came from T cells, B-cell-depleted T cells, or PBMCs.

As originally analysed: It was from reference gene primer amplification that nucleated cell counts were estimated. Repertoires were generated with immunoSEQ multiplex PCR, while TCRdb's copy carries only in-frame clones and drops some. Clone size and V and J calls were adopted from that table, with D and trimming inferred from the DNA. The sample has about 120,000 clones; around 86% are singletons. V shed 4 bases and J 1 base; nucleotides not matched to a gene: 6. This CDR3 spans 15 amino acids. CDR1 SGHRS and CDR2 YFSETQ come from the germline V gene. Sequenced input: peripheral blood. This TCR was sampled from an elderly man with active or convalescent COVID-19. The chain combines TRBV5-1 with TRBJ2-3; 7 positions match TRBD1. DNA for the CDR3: TGCGCCAGCAGCATTACAGGGGACCGCACAGATACGCAGTATTTT. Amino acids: CASSITGDRTDTQYF.